The 14 T cell receptor beta chains presented below share a single source sample, sequenced in a study of technical replicates of blood from four donors. The data were produced by immunoSEQ multiplex PCR, yet TCRdb's version contains in-frame clones alone and is incomplete. The sample carries around 92,000 clones, nearly 97% recorded once. Sequencing was carried out using T cells isolated from PBMCs. The receptor source for this set is a human donor in good health.

This clone has just one count. V usage is TRBV9 and J usage is TRBJ1-3; D is unclear. Between the trimmed V and J ends, which lost 0 bases and 6 bases, there was a span of 19 bases. The CDR3 extends over 17 amino acids. CDR1 is SGDLS, CDR2 YYNGEE, per germline. CDR3 sequence: CASSVAEGVEPKNTIYF. CDR3 DNA: TGTGCCAGCAGCGTAGCGGAGGGAGTAGAACCCAAAAACACCATATATTTT.

This chain connects TRBV14 to TRBJ2-3; 10 nucleotides agree with TRBD2. V gave up 3 bases and J gave up 1 base; unmatched junction bases: 1. The CDR3 consists of 15 residues. CDR1 is SGHDN and CDR2 is FVKESK in the germline V gene. The CDR3 region has the DNA TGTGCCAGCAGCCATGGGACTAGCGGCACAGATACGCAGTATTTT. This codes for CASSHGTSGTDTQYF.

This chain uses TRBV7-6 with TRBJ2-7; TRBD1 agrees at 8 bases. Trimming at V came to 5 bases and at J to 6 bases, leaving 3 bases not matched to a gene. The CDR3 sequence is 12 residues long. Germline V gene sequence: CDR1 SGHVS, CDR2 FNYEAQ. This chain's CDR3 is CASSPTGVEQYF. In DNA form, the CDR3 reads TGTGCCAGCAGCCCGACAGGGGTCGAGCAGTACTTC.

The rearrangement joins TRBV7-6 to TRBJ2-5; D remains ambiguous. V shed 5 bases and J shed 5 bases, with 9 bases lying between them. From germline, CDR1 is SGHVS and CDR2 FNYEAQ. The CDR3 is 12 residues long. The CDR3 loop reads CASSQDWETQYF. CDR3 DNA sequence: TGTGCCAGCAGCCAAGACTGGGAGACCCAGTACTTC.

CDR3 sequence reads: CASSVGQYYEQYF. The CDR3 coding sequence is TGTGCCAGCAGCGTCGGACAGTACTACGAGCAGTACTTC. J is TRBJ2-7 and V is TRBV5-4, with D maybe TRBD1 (6 bases). The CDR3 is 13 residues long. The V and J ends lost 4 bases and 3 bases respectively, with 11 bases between them. CDR1 SGHNT and CDR2 YYREEE come from the germline V gene (reference sequence).

The J gene is TRBJ2-1, the V gene TRBV7-3; TRBD2 aligns across 12 bases. The CDR3 runs to 15 residues. CDR1 and CDR2 (germline): SGHTA, FQGTGA. The V gene end was trimmed by 5 bases and the J gene end by 8 bases; junction bases not matched to a gene: 7. The CDR3 sequence: CASSQGLAGGHEQFF. CDR3 sequence (DNA): TGTGCCAGCAGCCAGGGGCTAGCGGGGGGGCATGAGCAGTTCTTC.

This chain uses TRBV25-1 with TRBJ1-3, with D uncertain. Germline CDR1 MGHDK, CDR2 SYGVNS. The CDR3 has 14 amino acids. V lost 5 bases, J lost 0 bases, and 8 bases lay in between. This CDR3 reads CASSLQSSGNTIYF. CDR3 DNA sequence: TGTGCCAGCAGTTTACAGAGCTCTGGAAACACCATATATTTT.

V usage is TRBV28 and J usage is TRBJ2-5; D unclear. The CDR3 spans 15 residues. The germline V gene encodes CDR1 MDHEN and CDR2 SYDVKM. With 6 bases removed from V and 0 bases from J, the gap between germline ends came to 14 bases. CDR3 loop: CASSPHSQHQETQYF. DNA for the CDR3: TGTGCCAGCAGCCCTCACAGTCAACACCAAGAGACCCAGTACTTC. The entire variable domain, with the rest obtained from reference TRBV28 and TRBJ2-5, is as follows: DVKVTQSSRYLVKRTGEKVFLECVQDMDHENMFWYRQDPGLGLRLIYFSYDVKMKEKGDIPEGYSVSREKKERFSLILESASTNQTSMYLCASSPHSQHQETQYFGPGTRLLVL.

The chain employs TRBV7-9 and TRBJ1-1; no clear D. Germline V gene lookup returns CDR1 SEHNR and CDR2 FQNEAQ (reference sequence). The CDR3 length is 15 residues. V shed 5 bases and J shed 3 bases, with 16 bases lying between them. Written as DNA, the CDR3 is TGTGCCAGCAGCCTACTGGTTGGAGACTACACTGAAGCTTTCTTT. As protein: CASSLLVGDYTEAFF.

The table lists this clone with a count of one. The V gene is TRBV18, the J gene TRBJ1-2, with TRBD1 identical over 10 bases. V gave up 3 bases and J gave up 5 bases; unmatched junction bases: 3. CDR1 and CDR2 from the germline V gene are KGHSH and LQKENI. This CDR3 is built from 14 residues. The CDR3 is CASSPGQGLYGYTF. CDR3 bases: TGTGCCAGCTCACCGGGACAGGGGTTGTATGGCTACACCTTC.

CDR3 nucleotide sequence: TGCAGCGTCTTCCCGGGACATACTACAGATACGCAGTATTTT. It yields the protein CSVFPGHTTDTQYF. The V and J genes are TRBV29-1 and TRBJ2-3, with TRBD1 as a possible D gene (6 bases). CDR3 length: 14 residues. Trimming cost V 6 bases and J 3 bases, with 16 bases left between them. Germline assignment: CDR1 SQVTM and CDR2 ANQGSEA.

V and J are TRBV5-1 and TRBJ2-1; possible D gene TRBD2, 5 bases. V was clipped by 0 bases and J by 6 bases, with 13 bases between them. Per the germline V gene, CDR1 is SGHRS and CDR2 is YFSETQ. This CDR3 comprises 15 residues. In DNA, the CDR3 is TGCGCCAGCAGCTTGGGTAGCGACCCGAGCAATGAGCAGTTCTTC. As protein: CASSLGSDPSNEQFF.

The CDR3 region is CASRPAGSTDTQYF. The CDR3, as DNA: TGTGCCAGCAGGCCAGCGGGCAGCACAGATACGCAGTATTTT. V is TRBV27 and J is TRBJ2-3, with D perhaps matching TRBD2 (6 bases). V gave up 6 bases and J gave up 0 bases, with 10 bases separating them. The CDR3 length is 14 residues. Germline CDR1 reads MNHEY; CDR2 reads SMNVEV (reference sequence).

The rearrangement joins TRBV19 to TRBJ1-1, with D uncertain. Per germline, CDR1 LNHDA and CDR2 SQIVND (reference sequence). Trimming stripped 2 bases from V and 11 bases from J, with 15 bases between. The CDR3 contains 13 residues. CDR3 sequence: CASSINFQERAFF. CDR3 nucleotide sequence: TGTGCCAGTAGTATAAACTTTCAAGAGAGGGCTTTCTTT. Full variable domain (outside the CDR3, taken from reference TRBV19 and TRBJ1-1): DGGITQSPKYLFRKEGQNVTLSCEQNLNHDAMYWYRQDPGQGLRLIYYSQIVNDFQKGDIAEGYSVSREKKESFPLTVTSAQKNPTAFYLCASSINFQERAFFGQGTRLTVV.